These 3 T cell receptor beta chains were sequenced from one sample in a study of chemoradiotherapy in HPV16-positive cancers. Profiled with immunoSEQ multiplex PCR; TCRdb holds only in-frame clones, not every one. The repertoire holds just over 25,000 clones, with approximately 94% as singletons. The sample in question was blood, obtained from a patient who underwent chemoradiotherapy. These receptors were obtained from a human donor with HPV-associated anogenital cancer.

This chain uses TRBV5-1 with TRBJ2-1; a weak D match, TRBD2 (6 bases). Trimming removed 4 bases at V and 8 bases at J, with 13 bases between. Germline CDR1 SGHRS, CDR2 YFSETQ. The length of the CDR3 is 13 residues. The CDR3 sequence: CASSTPSGDEQFF. The CDR3 nucleotides read TGCGCCAGCAGCACCCCTTCGGGGGATGAGCAGTTCTTC.

The chain joins TRBV29-1 to TRBJ1-1; the D is unclear. V lost 1 base, J lost 0 bases, and 6 bases lay in between. The CDR3 has 13 residues. Germline V lookup: CDR1 SQVTM, CDR2 ANQGSEA. CDR3 loop: CSVEGRMNTEAFF. In nucleotides, the CDR3 is TGCAGCGTTGAAGGCAGGATGAACACTGAAGCTTTCTTT.

The chain couples TRBV7-9 to TRBJ2-3; 14 bases match TRBD2. V was clipped by 7 bases and J by 4 bases; unmatched bases: 4. Germline CDR1 SEHNR, CDR2 FQNEAQ (reference sequence). The CDR3 is made up of 15 amino acids. The CDR3 nucleotides read TGTGCCAGCACTGGACTAGCGGGAGGCTCAGATACGCAGTATTTT. Translation: CASTGLAGGSDTQYF. Combining the CDR3 with reference TRBV7-9 and TRBJ2-3 gives the whole variable domain DTGVSQNPRHKITKRGQNVTFRCDPISEHNRLYWYRQTLGQGPEFLTYFQNEAQLEKSRLLSDRFSAERPKGSFSTLEIQRTEQGDSAMYLCASTGLAGGSDTQYFGPGTRLTVL.